One and the same sample provided the 5 T cell receptor beta chains below, sequenced in a study of technical replicates of blood from several donors. The assay was immunoSEQ multiplex PCR, and TCRdb's table has in-frame clones only and misses some. This table has more than 65,000 clones, roughly 92% appearing once. Material for sequencing was T cells isolated from PBMCs. The receptors shown here come from a human donor in good health.

The count of this clone is one. This chain links TRBV15 with TRBJ1-2; TRBD1 might be the D (5 bases). This CDR3 has 13 residues. The ends were cut back, 0 bases at V and 8 bases at J, with 10 bases in the middle. Germline CDR1 is LNHNV and CDR2 is YYDKDF (reference sequence). The chain's CDR3 is CATSRDPGYGYTF. CDR3 bases: TGTGCCACCAGCAGAGATCCAGGGTACGGCTACACCTTC.

In its sample, this clone was seen once. V gene TRBV4-3 combines with J gene TRBJ2-2, with 10 bases that match TRBD2. The CDR3 consists of 17 residues. Germline V gene lookup returns CDR1 LGHNA and CDR2 YSLEER. The ends lost 0 bases at V and 6 bases at J; junction bases unmatched: 7. The CDR3 DNA reads as TGCGCCAGCAGCCAAGAGTATAGCGGGAGGTTACCCGGGGAGCTGTTTTTT. It specifies CASSQEYSGRLPGELFF.

The gene calls are TRBV19 and TRBJ1-5, with a tentative D call TRBD1 (5 bases). Germline CDR1 is LNHDA and CDR2 is SQIVND (reference sequence). V was trimmed by 1 base and J by 5 bases, leaving 12 bases between them. The CDR3 length is 15 residues. In DNA, the CDR3 is TGTGCCAGTAGTATAGGACAGACATCATATCAGCCCCAGCATTTT. Protein sequence: CASSIGQTSYQPQHF.

The chain couples TRBV6-1 to TRBJ1-1, with D unclear. This CDR3 contains 12 residues. V lost 7 bases and J lost 0, with 6 bases in between. The germline gives CDR1 MNHNS, CDR2 SASEGT. CDR3 region: CASIILNTEAFF. For the CDR3, the DNA is TGTGCCAGCATAATCCTGAACACTGAAGCTTTCTTT.

This chain uses TRBV27 with TRBJ2-3, with D tentatively TRBD2 (5 bases). The CDR3 is 13 amino acids. The germline CDR1 and CDR2 sequences are MNHEY and SMNVEV (reference sequence). Between the trimmed V and J ends, which lost 7 bases and 3 bases, there was a span of 11 bases. The CDR3 loop is CASTLRGTDTQYF. The CDR3 DNA follows: TGTGCCAGCACCCTGCGAGGGACAGATACGCAGTATTTT.